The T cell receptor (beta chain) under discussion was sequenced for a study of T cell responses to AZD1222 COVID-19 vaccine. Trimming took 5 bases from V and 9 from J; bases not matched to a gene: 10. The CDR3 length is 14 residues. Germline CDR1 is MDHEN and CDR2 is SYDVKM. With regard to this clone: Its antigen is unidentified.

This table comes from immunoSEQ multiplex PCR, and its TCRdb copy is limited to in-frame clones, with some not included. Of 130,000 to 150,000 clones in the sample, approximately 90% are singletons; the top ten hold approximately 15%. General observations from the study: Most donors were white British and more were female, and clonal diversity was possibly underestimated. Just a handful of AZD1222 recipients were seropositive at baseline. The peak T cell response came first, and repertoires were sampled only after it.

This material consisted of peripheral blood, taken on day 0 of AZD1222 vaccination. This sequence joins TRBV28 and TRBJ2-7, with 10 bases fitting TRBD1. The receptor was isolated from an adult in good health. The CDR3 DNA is TGTGCCAGCAGTGACCCGGGACAGGGGCCTGGGCAGTACTTC. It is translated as CASSDPGQGPGQYF. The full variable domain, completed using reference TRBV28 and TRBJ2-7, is DVKVTQSSRYLVKRTGEKVFLECVQDMDHENMFWYRQDPGLGLRLIYFSYDVKMKEKGDIPEGYSVSREKKERFSLILESASTNQTSMYLCASSDPGQGPGQYFGPGTRLTVT.